This entry is about one T cell receptor beta chain. Its specificity is not known. CDR3 size: 13 residues. The data are from a study of cytomegalovirus exposure and HLA in healthy donors. Whole-study findings and limits: A link between a missense DCLRE1C variant and TCR beta V- and J-gene trimming emerged from a later analysis. When a later analysis was performed, an Asian-associated ancestry cluster reportedly had fewer N-insertions than the 666-donor mean.

The PCR was carried out with 60 Vbeta primers and 13 Jbeta primers. Produced via immunoSEQ multiplex PCR; TCRdb's table is partial and in-frame only. The sample holds 120,000 or so clones, about four fifths seen once. This rearrangement joins TRBV12-2 to TRBJ1-2; the table assigns TRBD1, which was not confirmed against the DNA. TRBV12-2 is listed as a pseudogene. Sequencing was performed on PBMCs. This receptor was taken from a man younger than 35 in good health and CMV-seronegative. In DNA, the CDR3 is TGTGCGTCCAGGACAGTCTTTAACTATGGCTACACCTTC. This gives the protein CASRTVFNYGYTF.